The 14 T cell receptor beta chains reported below all come from one sample, sequenced in a study of regulatory T cells in long-lasting Graves disease. CDR3 regions were amplified by Arm-PCR using iRepertoire HTBI primers to build TCR beta libraries. TCRdb re-called the multiplex PCR reads with MiXCR, one entry per CDR3 protein. The sample gives 500,000 to 700,000 distinct CDR3 sequences, about 32% of which show up once; roughly 46% is in the top ten. Time point denoted: persistent/refractory GD, antithyroid drugs over 5 years with positive TRAb. RNA extracted from PBMCs served as the sequencing template. This specimen consisted of peripheral blood mononuclear cells (PBMCs), obtained when the disease was refractory, from a patient treated with antithyroid drugs. The receptors come from a female donor with Graves disease.

This sequence joins TRBV5-6 and TRBJ1-5; unclear D gene. Per the germline V gene, CDR1 is SGHDT and CDR2 is YYEEEE. Trimming took 4 bases from V and 5 from J, leaving 10 bases between them. The CDR3 runs to 13 residues. The DNA for the CDR3 is TGTGCCAGCAGCAGCGGGAAGTATCAGCCCCAGCATTTT. Translated: CASSSGKYQPQHF.

Only a few counts were recorded for this clonotype. The chain is built from TRBV27 and TRBJ1-1; no reliable D call. In germline, CDR1 is MNHEY, CDR2 SMNVEV (reference sequence). This CDR3 region has 15 residues. The V end lost 5 bases, the J end lost 5 bases, and 18 bases lay between the germline ends. The CDR3 sequence: CASSLNVGLGTEAFF. For the CDR3, the DNA is TGTGCCAGCAGTCTTAACGTCGGCTTGGGGACTGAAGCTTTCTTT.

This clonotype appeared a few times. The rearrangement uses TRBV29-1 and TRBJ1-4; 7 positions match TRBD1. Germline loops: CDR1 SQVTM, CDR2 ANQGSEA. V dropped 0 bases and J dropped 10; count of bases not matched to a gene: 11. The CDR3 is made up of 15 amino acids. CDR3: CSVEEPGQRHGKLFF. In DNA, the CDR3 is TGCAGCGTTGAAGAGCCGGGACAGCGACACGGAAAACTGTTTTTT.

The rearrangement joins TRBV12-3 or TRBV12-4 to TRBJ1-3; D gene unclear. With 5 bases removed from V and 1 base from J, the gap between germline ends came to 15 bases. The CDR3 consists of 16 residues. The CDR3 DNA is TGTGCCAGCAGTGTCCTACAGAGCCGATCTGGAAACACCATATATTTT. The encoded protein is CASSVLQSRSGNTIYF.

The rearrangement joins TRBV5-1 to TRBJ1-1; D gene ambiguous. CDR3 length: 16 residues. Germline V gene sequence: CDR1 SGHRS, CDR2 YFSETQ. Between the trimmed V and J ends, which lost 1 base and 4 bases, there was a span of 17 bases. The CDR3 loop reads CASSLNPGMAVTEAFF. The CDR3 DNA reads as TGCGCCAGCAGCTTGAACCCGGGTATGGCGGTCACTGAAGCTTTCTTT.

This clonotype has a count of ten or more. The V gene is TRBV29-1, the J gene TRBJ1-4; TRBD1 agrees at 7 bases. The CDR3 sequence is 16 residues long. The J segment lost 7 bases and the V segment lost 6 bases, leaving 17 bases of the junction unmatched. CDR1 is SQVTM, CDR2 ANQGSEA, per germline. The CDR3 bases are TGCAGCGTAACCAACAACGAGGGGGCGCGAGGTGAAAAACTGTTTTTT. This translates into CSVTNNEGARGEKLFF.

The chain carries TRBV6-5 and TRBJ2-2; D may be TRBD2 (6 bases). The V gene's germline CDR1 is MNHEY and CDR2 SVGAGI. The CDR3 length is 16 residues. Trimming took 0 bases from V and 1 from J, leaving 9 bases between them. CDR3 coding DNA: TGTGCCAGCAGTTACTCTCTTAGCGGGAACACCGGGGAGCTGTTTTTT. Its protein product is CASSYSLSGNTGELFF.

This chain links TRBV7-9 with TRBJ2-7; D is possibly TRBD2 (6 bases). Deletions cut 5 bases from V and 2 bases from J, with 16 bases between. This CDR3 is 15 amino acids long. Germline V CDR1 and CDR2: SEHNR, FQNEAQ (reference sequence). CDR3 loop: CASSHSLAQTYEQYF. DNA for the CDR3: TGTGCCAGCAGCCATAGTCTAGCGCAGACCTACGAGCAGTACTTC.

The table lists this clonotype with many counts. The rearrangement links TRBV2 to TRBJ1-1; no definite D call. Germline V gene data show CDR1 as SNHLY and CDR2 as FYNNEI. Trimming removed 1 base from V and 1 base from J, with 7 bases in between. The CDR3 extends over 14 amino acids. The CDR3 sequence is CASSEGRRNTEAFF. Here the CDR3 DNA reads TGTGCCAGCAGTGAAGGACGGCGGAACACTGAAGCTTTCTTT.

For this clonotype: This may be a read error: a much more frequent sequence differs by one nucleotide. Here the CDR3 omits its conserved ending phenylalanine or tryptophan, so a read error is the likely source. The J gene is TRBJ1-5, the V gene TRBV2, with 7 nucleotides matching TRBD1. V shed 6 bases and J 3 bases; nucleotides not matched to a gene: 5. This CDR3 region has 14 residues. CDR1 and CDR2 from the germline V gene are SNHLY and FYNNEI. Here the CDR3 reads CASSPGGNNQPQHS. Here the CDR3 DNA reads TGTGCCAGCAGCCCAGGGGGGAACAATCAGCCCCAGCATTCT.

This rearrangement joins TRBV20-1 to TRBJ2-7; 9 nucleotides match TRBD2. There are 15 residues in the CDR3. CDR1 is DFQATT, CDR2 SNEGSKA, per germline (reference sequence). Trimming at V came to 3 bases and at J to 4 bases, leaving 10 bases not matched to a gene. The CDR3 sequence is CSASPGLADSYEQYF. As DNA, the CDR3 is TGCAGTGCTAGCCCGGGACTAGCAGATAGTTACGAGCAGTACTTC.

The J gene is TRBJ1-1, the V gene TRBV12-3 or TRBV12-4, with D possibly matching TRBD1 (5 bases). V was trimmed by 3 bases and J by 0 bases, leaving 17 bases between them. The CDR3 sequence is 17 residues long. The CDR3 region is CASSFLSTGLMNTEAFF. In nucleotides, the CDR3 is TGTGCCAGCAGTTTTTTGAGTACAGGCCTTATGAACACTGAAGCTTTCTTT.

This clonotype has only a few counts. The chain couples TRBV12-3 or TRBV12-4 to TRBJ2-2, with D unresolved. This CDR3 has 14 amino acids. The germline V and J ends were trimmed by 5 bases and 6 bases, with 13 bases remaining between them. Here the CDR3 reads CASSQQSAAGELFF. CDR3 sequence (DNA): TGTGCCAGCAGTCAACAGAGTGCAGCCGGGGAGCTGTTTTTT.

The chain has TRBV28 and TRBJ1-3; 8 nucleotides agree with TRBD1. The length of the CDR3 is 16 residues. Germline CDR1 and CDR2: MDHEN and SYDVKM. The junction had 11 bases not matched to a gene; V was cut back by 6 bases and J by 4 bases. CDR3 DNA sequence: TGTGCCAGCAGCCTAAGGCTGGGGACAGGAGGAAACACCATATATTTT. It translates to CASSLRLGTGGNTIYF.